Presented here are 26 T cell receptor beta chains from one specimen sequenced in a study of cytomegalovirus exposure and HLA in healthy donors. The PCR contained 60 Vbeta and 13 Jbeta primers. Clones were read by immunoSEQ multiplex PCR, and TCRdb kept only the in-frame ones, dropping some. This table holds 100,000 to 150,000 clones, 81% found once. Material for sequencing was PBMCs. The source is a man younger than 35 in good health and CMV-seronegative.

The chain couples TRBV6-5 to TRBJ2-1, with 7 bases aligning to TRBD2. This CDR3 region has 14 residues. Trimming took 7 bases from V and 8 from J; bases not matched to a gene: 11. Per germline, CDR1 MNHEY and CDR2 SVGAGI. This CDR3 reads CASIGSGDADEQFF. CDR3 nucleotides: TGTGCCAGCATCGGAAGCGGGGACGCGGATGAGCAGTTCTTC.

This chain links TRBV30 with TRBJ2-5, with 10 bases fitting TRBD2. The DNA end is a closer match to TRBJ2-7, so the J assignment may be wrong. CDR3 size: 15 residues. Germline CDR1 and CDR2: GTSNPN and SVGIG (reference sequence). CDR3 bases: TGTGCCTGGAGTCAGCGGGGGGGTCTCTCCTACGAGCAGTACTTC. Translation gives CAWSQRGGLSYEQYF.

The table lists this clone with a few counts. The rearrangement links TRBV9 to TRBJ2-7; tentatively, D is TRBD2 (5 bases). Deletions cut 0 bases from V and 5 bases from J, with 12 bases between. Germline assignment: CDR1 SGDLS and CDR2 YYNGEE. The CDR3 totals 14 residues. CDR3 amino acids: CASSVDGLLDEQYF. As DNA, the CDR3 is TGTGCCAGCAGCGTAGATGGACTGCTGGACGAGCAGTACTTC.

The rearrangement uses TRBV10-1 and TRBJ1-1; D unresolved. V was shortened by 0 bases and J by 8 bases, with 19 bases between the two germline ends. Germline V gene data show CDR1 as WNHNN and CDR2 as SYGVQD (reference sequence). This CDR3 is 16 amino acids long. In DNA, the CDR3 is TGCGCCAGCAGTGAGTCCGCTGTCGGGGTGGCGGGGGAAGCTTTCTTT. This translates into CASSESAVGVAGEAFF.

For the CDR3, the DNA is TGTGCCAGCAGCATAATAAGTGCGGGAGAGCAGTACTTC. This codes for CASSIISAGEQYF. The J gene is TRBJ2-7, the V gene TRBV13; a possible D gene is TRBD2 (6 bases). This CDR3 has 13 residues. Germline V gene sequence: CDR1 PRHDT, CDR2 FYEKMQ (reference sequence). The V and J ends lost 5 bases and 7 bases respectively, with 15 bases between them.

This clone was recorded only once. The chain couples TRBV7-8 to TRBJ2-7; D perhaps matches TRBD1 (5 bases). Trimming removed 3 bases from V and 10 bases from J, with 19 bases in between. There are 14 residues in the CDR3. Germline V gene sequence: CDR1 SGHVS, CDR2 FQNEAQ. The CDR3 protein is CASSFTQDQGIQYF. The CDR3 region has the DNA TGTGCCAGCAGCTTCACACAGGATCAAGGGATCCAGTACTTC.

The chain employs TRBV6-5 and TRBJ1-6; D uncertain. The V gene lost 8 bases and the J gene lost 11 bases, with 7 bases spanning the gap. Per germline, CDR1 MNHEY and CDR2 SVGAGI. The CDR3 length is 10 residues. The CDR3 DNA is TGTGCCAGCCTAGGTCCACCCCTCCACTTT. This encodes CASLGPPLHF.

This chain uses TRBV19 with TRBJ1-2; tentative D call: TRBD1 (5 bases). This CDR3 has 15 residues. Germline-derived CDR1 and CDR2 are LNHDA and SQIVND (reference sequence). Trimming left V 3 bases short and J 4 bases short, with 15 bases between. This CDR3 reads CASSIVGGNSYGYTF. The CDR3 DNA reads TGTGCCAGTAGTATTGTCGGGGGTAATAGCTATGGCTACACCTTC.

The V call is TRBV5-8, the J call TRBJ2-4; 9 bases align to TRBD1. V lost 6 bases and J lost 4; bases outside the gene matches: 5. Per germline, CDR1 SGHTS and CDR2 YDEGEE. There are 14 residues in the CDR3. CDR3 protein: CASILGTGKNIQYF. The CDR3 DNA sequence: TGTGCCAGCATCCTAGGGACAGGGAAAAACATTCAGTACTTC.

The chain has TRBV30 and TRBJ1-6, with D unclear. Trimming took off 3 bases at V and 6 bases at J, with 12 bases between the two ends. This CDR3 contains 14 residues. Germline V gene lookup returns CDR1 GTSNPN and CDR2 SVGIG (reference sequence). The CDR3 here is CAWSDPGFNSPLHF. In DNA, the CDR3 is TGTGCCTGGAGCGATCCAGGTTTTAATTCACCCCTCCACTTT.

J is TRBJ2-4 and V is TRBV4-3; 8 nucleotides line up with TRBD1. This CDR3 has 15 amino acids. CDR1 is LGHNA, CDR2 YSLEER, per germline. The V and J ends lost 1 base and 3 bases, in that order; junction bases with no gene match: 2. The CDR3, as DNA: TGCGCCAGCAGCCAAGGGGGGACAGGCAAAAACATTCAGTACTTC. This gives the protein CASSQGGTGKNIQYF.

A few counts support this clone. CDR3 sequence (DNA): TGCGCCAGCAGTGACAGGGATCCCGGGGAGCTGTTTTTT. This gives the protein CASSDRDPGELFF. The chain links TRBV10-1 to TRBJ2-2, with D maybe TRBD1 (5 bases). This CDR3 region has 13 residues. V lost 3 bases to trimming and J lost 6 bases, with 8 bases between them. Germline values: CDR1 WNHNN, CDR2 SYGVQD (reference sequence).

The CDR3 sequence: CASTIGGYQETQYF. CDR3 nucleotides: TGTGCCAGCACCATAGGAGGGTATCAAGAGACCCAGTACTTC. The chain employs TRBV28 and TRBJ2-5; a possible D gene is TRBD2 (6 bases). Germline V CDR1 and CDR2: MDHEN, SYDVKM. Deletions cut 7 bases from V and 2 bases from J, with 14 bases between. CDR3 size: 14 residues.

The V and J genes are TRBV30 and TRBJ2-5; TRBD2 might be the D (5 bases). V lost 2 bases, J lost 4 bases, and 17 bases lay in between. Germline assignment: CDR1 GTSNPN and CDR2 SVGIG (reference sequence). This CDR3 contains 15 residues. The CDR3 is CAWSTGPSRGETQYF. The CDR3 region has the DNA TGTGCCTGGAGTACCGGCCCGAGTCGGGGAGAGACCCAGTACTTC.

The rearrangement joins TRBV10-2 to TRBJ2-3; a weak D match, TRBD2 (6 bases). Between the trimmed V and J ends, which lost 0 bases and 1 base, there was a span of 8 bases. Germline V gives CDR1 WSHSY, CDR2 SAAADI. This CDR3 comprises 15 residues. The CDR3 loop is CASSESAGRTDTQYF. The DNA for the CDR3 is TGCGCCAGCAGTGAGTCGGCGGGGCGCACAGATACGCAGTATTTT.

J is TRBJ2-1 and V is TRBV15, with TRBD1 matching over 12 bases. The CDR3 consists of 15 residues. Germline V gene lookup returns CDR1 LNHNV and CDR2 YYDKDF (reference sequence). Trimming cost V 5 bases and J 10 bases; bases outside gene matches: 9. The CDR3 sequence is CATSGAGTGGSEQFF. DNA for the CDR3: TGTGCCACCAGCGGGGCCGGGACAGGGGGCAGCGAGCAGTTCTTC.

The chain has TRBV27 and TRBJ2-4; the match to TRBD1 covers 7 bases. V was clipped by 4 bases and J by 6 bases; unmatched bases: 9. This CDR3 region has 15 residues. CDR1 and CDR2 from the germline V gene are MNHEY and SMNVEV (reference sequence). This chain's CDR3 is CASSYQGVRTNIQYF. The CDR3 bases are TGTGCCAGCAGTTATCAGGGGGTTCGTACAAACATTCAGTACTTC.

This clone was observed a handful of times. The chain carries TRBV6-1 and TRBJ1-4; D is unclear. Germline V lookup: CDR1 MNHNS, CDR2 SASEGT. The CDR3 sequence is 13 residues long. The germline V and J ends were trimmed by 4 bases and 4 bases, with 7 bases remaining between them. The CDR3 here is CASSAVFNEKLFF. In DNA, the CDR3 is TGTGCCAGCAGTGCGGTGTTTAATGAAAAACTGTTTTTT.

The genes are TRBV19 and TRBJ2-2, with D unresolved. CDR3 length: 14 amino acids. CDR1 and CDR2 (germline): LNHDA, SQIVND (reference sequence). V gave up 2 bases and J gave up 1 base, with 5 bases separating them. The CDR3 DNA reads as TGTGCCAGTAGTATAAACAGGAACACCGGGGAGCTGTTTTTT. It codes for CASSINRNTGELFF.

The rearrangement joins TRBV9 to TRBJ2-3, with 11 positions matching TRBD2. The CDR3 is made up of 17 amino acids. J lost 2 bases, V lost 0 bases, and 5 bases had no gene match. Germline V gene lookup returns CDR1 SGDLS and CDR2 YYNGEE. CDR3 sequence (DNA): TGTGCCAGCAGCGTAGGCCCTAGCGGGGGGCTCACAGATACGCAGTATTTT. Protein product: CASSVGPSGGLTDTQYF.

The chain uses TRBV5-4 and TRBJ1-1; D remains unclear. With 0 bases removed from V and 5 bases from J, the gap between germline ends came to 8 bases. This CDR3 contains 13 residues. In germline, CDR1 is SGHNT, CDR2 YYREEE (reference sequence). The CDR3 nucleotides are TGTGCCAGCAGCTTGGTTGGGAGGACTGAAGCTTTCTTT. This sequence encodes CASSLVGRTEAFF.

The chain couples TRBV25-1 to TRBJ1-1, with D possibly matching TRBD1 (6 bases). The germline CDR1 and CDR2 sequences are MGHDK and SYGVNS. This CDR3 spans 11 amino acids. V dropped 8 bases and J dropped 9 bases, with 13 bases sitting between them. CDR3 amino acids: CASRQTGQAFF. The CDR3 nucleotides are TGTGCCAGCCGACAGACAGGACAAGCTTTCTTT.

V usage is TRBV9 and J usage is TRBJ1-1; a weak D match, TRBD1 (6 bases). Trimming cost V 4 bases and J 3 bases, with 13 bases left between them. Germline V gives CDR1 SGDLS, CDR2 YYNGEE. CDR3 length equals 14 residues. The CDR3 DNA sequence: TGTGCCAGCAGCACGCTGGACAGCTACACTGAAGCTTTCTTT. This gives the protein CASSTLDSYTEAFF.

The CDR3 region is CASTSTGGGTYEQYF. CDR3 bases: TGCGCCAGCACCTCAACCGGGGGGGGCACCTACGAGCAGTACTTC. The chain links TRBV5-1 to TRBJ2-7; 8 bases fit TRBD2. V gave up 6 bases and J gave up 2 bases; unmatched junction bases: 10. CDR1 and CDR2 from the germline V gene are SGHRS and YFSETQ. The CDR3 runs to 15 residues. Full variable domain (outside the CDR3, taken from reference TRBV5-1 and TRBJ2-7): KAGVTQTPRYLIKTRGQQVTLSCSPISGHRSVSWYQQTPGQGLQFLFEYFSETQRNKGNFPGRFSGRQFSNSRSEMNVSTLELGDSALYLCASTSTGGGTYEQYFGPGTRLTVT.

V is TRBV7-3 and J is TRBJ1-1, with TRBD1 identical over 7 bases. CDR3 length: 13 amino acids. Germline CDR1 and CDR2: SGHTA and FQGTGA. As DNA, the CDR3 is TGTGCTACAGGGGATGGGGGGAACACTGAAGCTTTCTTT. Translating it yields CATGDGGNTEAFF. Full variable domain (outside the CDR3, taken from reference TRBV7-3 and TRBJ1-1): GAGVSQTPSNKVTEKGKYVELRCDPISGHTALYWYRQSLGQGPEFLIYFQGTGAADDSGLPNDRFFAVRPEGSVSTLKIQRTERGDSAVYLCATGDGGNTEAFFGQGTRLTVV.

V gene TRBV7-2 combines with J gene TRBJ2-5, with D possibly being TRBD2 (6 bases). Germline CDR1 SGHTA, CDR2 FQGNSA. The CDR3 is 14 amino acids. The germline V and J ends were trimmed by 2 bases and 3 bases, with 10 bases remaining between them. The CDR3 region is CASSLKRAEETQYF. In DNA form, the CDR3 reads TGTGCCAGCAGCTTAAAGCGGGCGGAAGAGACCCAGTACTTC.